The 10 T cell receptor beta chains listed next were all sequenced from one sample in a study of immune heterogeneity within non-small cell lung tumors. Using 32 V and 13 J primers, multiplex PCR amplified TCR beta CDR3. TCRdb passed the multiplex PCR reads through MiXCR, listing each CDR3 protein once. Of about 34,000 distinct CDR3 sequences listed, under 35% are singletons. Template input, which was bulk tumor genomic DNA, totaled approximately 630 ng per sample. Surgeons took several biopsies per primary tumor, spaced far apart, during surgery. It was patients with untreated, newly diagnosed non-small cell lung cancer who underwent curative surgery. The sample was lung tumor tissue. Every receptor here comes from a man aged 35 to 55 with non-small cell lung cancer.

The table lists this clonotype with a few counts. The rearrangement uses TRBV14 and TRBJ2-3; a possible D gene is TRBD2 (5 bases). Germline V gene lookup returns CDR1 SGHDN and CDR2 FVKESK. Trimming stripped 0 bases from V and 4 bases from J, with 11 bases between. This CDR3 is built from 15 residues. CDR3 DNA sequence: TGTGCCAGCAGCCAAGATTCGGGGTGGGCAGATACGCAGTATTTT. Amino acid sequence: CASSQDSGWADTQYF.

V and J are TRBV12-3 or TRBV12-4 and TRBJ2-4; maybe TRBD2 (5 bases). This CDR3 contains 14 residues. The V end was cut by 5 bases, the J end by 7 bases, with 15 bases between. The CDR3 nucleotides read TGTGCCAGCAGTCCCTCGGGGAAAAATAACATTCAGTACTTC. Its translation is CASSPSGKNNIQYF.

This clonotype has at least ten counts. V usage is TRBV27 and J usage is TRBJ2-6, with no clear D. Trimming shortened V by 5 bases and J by 0 bases, and 8 bases separated the two germline ends. The CDR3 has 15 residues. The V gene's germline CDR1 is MNHEY and CDR2 SMNVEV (reference sequence). CDR3 amino acids: CASSPYNSGANVLTF. The CDR3 DNA follows: TGTGCCAGCAGTCCATACAACTCTGGGGCCAACGTCCTGACTTTC.

The J gene is TRBJ2-3, the V gene TRBV11-3, with 8 bases matching TRBD2. The V gene's germline CDR1 is SGHNT and CDR2 YENEEA. This CDR3 spans 17 amino acids. V lost 5 bases to trimming and J lost 3 bases; unmatched junction nucleotides: 13. The CDR3 region has the DNA TGTGCCAGCAGCGGACACTTCAGGGCGGGGGGAACAGATACGCAGTATTTT. Its protein product is CASSGHFRAGGTDTQYF.

About this clonotype itself: A read error may explain this, as a much larger clone is one base away. The rearrangement links TRBV10-3 to TRBJ2-3; 10 nucleotides align to TRBD2. V was pared by 10 bases and J by 5 bases, with 6 bases of the junction left unmatched. The CDR3 consists of 13 residues. Per germline, CDR1 ENHRY and CDR2 SYGVKD. The CDR3 coding sequence is TGTGCCACTAGCGGGAGTGCTAAAGATACGCAGTATTTT. Protein: CATSGSAKDTQYF.

V and J are TRBV6-1 and TRBJ1-6; D is possibly TRBD1 (5 bases). The CDR3 has 13 amino acids. CDR1 MNHNS and CDR2 SASEGT come from the germline V gene. Trimming cost V 7 bases and J 6 bases, with 10 bases left between them. The CDR3 here is CASTLGANSPLHF. DNA for the CDR3: TGTGCCAGCACCCTAGGGGCTAATTCACCCCTCCACTTT.

The sample holds many counts of this clonotype. The chain links TRBV2 to TRBJ1-6; D may be TRBD1 (5 bases). Germline lookup yields CDR1 SNHLY and CDR2 FYNNEI. Trimming pared 10 bases from V and 0 bases from J, leaving 13 bases between. CDR3 length equals 15 residues. The CDR3 reads CATLGTLSYNSPLHF. The CDR3 DNA follows: TGTGCCACCCTAGGGACCCTCTCCTATAATTCACCCCTCCACTTT.

This clonotype was counted at least ten times. The rearrangement uses TRBV15 and TRBJ2-7; no definite D call. The length of the CDR3 is 12 residues. With 0 bases removed from V and 2 bases from J, the gap between germline ends came to 2 bases. CDR1 and CDR2 from the germline V gene are LNHNV and YYDKDF (reference sequence). The CDR3 DNA reads TGTGCCACCAGCAGAGACCCCTACGAGCAGTACTTC. This encodes CATSRDPYEQYF.

The V gene is TRBV7-2, the J gene TRBJ2-7; possibly TRBD1 or TRBD2 for D (7 bases each). V lost 2 bases to trimming and J lost 0 bases, with 29 bases between them. The CDR3 is made up of 21 amino acids. Looked up from germline, CDR1 is SGHTA and CDR2 is FQGNSA. CDR3 loop: CASSLTSGGGLLRGLSYEQYF. The CDR3 DNA follows: TGTGCCAGCAGCTTAACCTCCGGCGGGGGTCTGCTGAGGGGGCTCTCCTACGAGCAGTACTTC. Together with reference TRBV7-2 and TRBJ2-7, the CDR3 gives the full variable domain: GAGVSQSPSNKVTEKGKDVELRCDPISGHTALYWYRQSLGQGLEFLIYFQGNSAPDKSGLPSDRFSAERTGGSVSTLTIQRTQQEDSAVYLCASSLTSGGGLLRGLSYEQYFGPGTRLTVT.

This rearrangement joins TRBV6-1 to TRBJ2-7, with a tentative D call TRBD1 (6 bases). Trimming pared 6 bases from V and 6 bases from J, leaving 18 bases between. This CDR3 is 14 amino acids long. Germline values: CDR1 MNHNS, CDR2 SASEGT. The CDR3, as DNA: TGTGCCAGCAGCCCGGGACAAGTATATCGCGAGCAGTACTTC. This translates into CASSPGQVYREQYF.